A selection of T cell receptor beta chains follows, all from one sample in a study of cytomegalovirus exposure and HLA in healthy donors. Only in-frame clones appear in the TCRdb table, and some are missing; sequencing was by immunoSEQ multiplex PCR. The profile covers about 96,000 clones, with more than 60% appearing a single time and 2.7% taken by the ten largest. The sample comprised PBMCs. These receptors originate from a man aged 25 to 45 in good health and CMV-seronegative. Each CDR3 is given with its conserved first and last residue. The D gene is left open where the match is weak. The listing skips clone size in some rows; elsewhere it reads once, few, many or a size class.

TRBJ1-4 . . TRBV28 TGTGCCAGCAGTTTTCTCACAGAACGGTTTTTT CASSFLTERFF
TRBJ1-1 . TRBD1 TRBV10-3 TGTGCCATCGGAACGCGACAGGGGGACACTGAAGCTTTCTTT CAIGTRQGDTEAFF
TRBJ2-7 . . TRBV2 TGTGCCAGCACAGGCAAGATTTTACGCTCCTACGAGCAGTACTTC CASTGKILRSYEQYF
TRBJ1-4 . . TRBV7-6 TGTGCCAGCAGCCCTGAGATGAAGGTGGGGCGTCTGGAACTGTTTTTT CASSPEMKVGRLELFF
TRBJ1-6 . TRBD1 TRBV14 TGTGCCAGCAGCCAATTAGGGGGCAGGTCACCCCTCCACTTT CASSQLGGRSPLHF
TRBJ2-5 . TRBD1 TRBV6-1 TGTGCCAGCAGTGCCCGACAGGGGTTAGGGGAGACCCAGTACTTC CASSARQGLGETQYF
TRBJ2-5 . . TRBV7-9 TGTGCCAGCAGCTTAGGTGGTCGACAGAAAGAGACCCAGTACTTC CASSLGGRQKETQYF
TRBJ2-7 . . TRBV5-1 TGCGCCAGCAGCCCTGGACATCCGGGTGAGCAGTACTTC CASSPGHPGEQYF
TRBJ2-3 . TRBD2 TRBV6-5 TGTGCCAGCAGTTTACGGACTAGACGCACAGATACGCAGTATTTT CASSLRTRRTDTQYF
TRBJ2-1 . . TRBV5-1 TGCGCCAGCAGGTCTGTGAGGCCAGAGGATGAGCAGTTCTTC CASRSVRPEDEQFF
TRBJ2-3 . . TRBV7-2 TGTGCCAGCAGCCCACTAGCAAACACAGATACGCAGTATTTT CASSPLANTDTQYF
TRBJ1-1 once TRBD1 TRBV25-1 TGTGCCAGCAGTGAATATCCGAGACAGGGATACACTGAAGCTTTCTTT CASSEYPRQGYTEAFF
TRBJ1-6 . . TRBV10-3 TGTGCCATCAGTGAGGGAGTCGGCTCACCCCTCCACTTT CAISEGVGSPLHF
TRBJ2-1 . . TRBV4-3 TGCGCCAGCAGCCAAGTTAGCGCAGGGGTCTACAATGAGCAGTTCTTC CASSQVSAGVYNEQFF
TRBJ1-5 . . TRBV7-2 TGTGCCAGCAGCCCCACCGCGACAAGCAATCAGCCCCAGCATTTT CASSPTATSNQPQHF
TRBJ1-1 . . TRBV12-5 TGTGCTAGTGGTTTGGCGGACTGGAACACTGAAGCTTTCTTT CASGLADWNTEAFF
TRBJ2-5 . . TRBV5-4 TGTGCCAGCAGCCTACAGGGAGAAGAGACCCAGTACTTC CASSLQGEETQYF
TRBJ1-2 few TRBD1 TRBV5-1 TGCGCCAGCATGGGACAGGGGCACTATGGCTACACCTTC CASMGQGHYGYTF